The next 25 T cell receptor beta chains were all read from a single sample in a study of T cells in Graves' hyperthyroidism and ophthalmopathy. RNA transcripts served as the template for amplifying TCR beta CDR3 regions. During a first-round RT-PCR of the TCR CDR3, the HTBI primer set was used. MiXCR, run by TCRdb on the multiplex PCR reads, gives a single entry per CDR3 protein. The sample lists some 460,000 distinct CDR3 sequences, roughly 14% occurring once. Sequencing was performed on blood. The receptors derive from a woman between 18 and 30 years old with Graves' hyperthyroidism.

The chain joins TRBV5-1 to TRBJ1-4, with D perhaps matching TRBD1 (5 bases). V was shortened by 2 bases and J by 4 bases, with 9 bases between the two germline ends. This CDR3 region has 14 residues. The V gene's germline CDR1 is SGHRS and CDR2 YFSETQ. The CDR3 sequence: CASSFGTVNEKLFF. CDR3 DNA: TGCGCCAGCAGCTTCGGGACCGTTAATGAAAAACTGTTTTTT.

This clonotype was recorded many times. The chain recombines TRBV19 with TRBJ2-7; 7 bases are shared with TRBD1. Trimming removed 5 bases from V and 5 bases from J; junction bases left unmatched: 9. This CDR3 is built from 14 residues. Germline-derived CDR1 and CDR2 are LNHDA and SQIVND (reference sequence). CDR3 nucleotide sequence: TGTGCCAGTAGTCGCCGGGACAGAGGCAACGAGCAGTACTTC. Its translation is CASSRRDRGNEQYF.

This clonotype was counted at least ten times. The gene calls are TRBV6-1 and TRBJ2-2; 9 bases agree with TRBD2. The CDR3 is 18 amino acids. Trimming at V came to 5 bases and at J to 3 bases, leaving 13 bases not matched to a gene. Looked up from germline, CDR1 is MNHNS and CDR2 is SASEGT. DNA for the CDR3: TGTGCCAGCAGTTTTTGGACGCTAGCGGGAACGGACACCGGGGAGCTGTTTTTT. This codes for CASSFWTLAGTDTGELFF.

This clonotype showed up many times. J is TRBJ2-5 and V is TRBV6-1; no clear D. Germline assignment: CDR1 MNHNS and CDR2 SASEGT. V was pared by 4 bases and J by 4 bases, with 10 bases between. This CDR3 is 13 amino acids long. In DNA form, the CDR3 reads TGTGCCAGCAGTGGACGTTTGGGAGAGACCCAGTACTTC. Its protein is CASSGRLGETQYF.

This clonotype has a count of ten or more. The chain uses TRBV20-1 and TRBJ2-3; D remains unclear. Trimming removed 0 bases at V and 5 bases at J, with 6 bases between. Looked up from germline, CDR1 is DFQATT and CDR2 is SNEGSKA (reference sequence). This CDR3 has 12 residues. For the CDR3, the DNA is TGCAGTGCTAGAGATAATGGAGATACGCAGTATTTT. Protein: CSARDNGDTQYF.

The sample holds many counts of this clonotype. The genes are TRBV6-2 or TRBV6-3 and TRBJ2-5; the D gene is possibly TRBD2 (5 bases). CDR3 length: 15 amino acids. Between the trimmed V and J ends, which lost 0 bases and 0 bases, there was a span of 8 bases. Germline loops: CDR1 MNHEY, CDR2 SVGEGT. The CDR3 loop is CASSYSDGNQETQYF. The CDR3 DNA is TGTGCCAGCAGTTACTCGGACGGGAACCAAGAGACCCAGTACTTC.

This clonotype was detected many times. The rearrangement joins TRBV6-1 to TRBJ2-7; 8 bases line up with TRBD2. This CDR3 is 18 amino acids long. V lost 7 bases, J lost 2 bases, and 19 bases stayed unmatched. CDR1 and CDR2 (germline): MNHNS, SASEGT. CDR3 in DNA: TGTGCCAGCAAAAGGAGCATGGTTGGACTAGCTGAGACCTACGAGCAGTACTTC. It yields the protein CASKRSMVGLAETYEQYF.

This clonotype was recorded at least ten times. This sequence joins TRBV10-2 and TRBJ1-2, with a possible D match to TRBD1 (5 bases). Germline values: CDR1 WSHSY, CDR2 SAAADI. The CDR3 length is 13 residues. The V and J ends lost 6 bases and 7 bases respectively, with 15 bases between them. The CDR3 loop reads CASRGTAHGGYTF. In nucleotides, the CDR3 is TGCGCCAGCAGGGGGACCGCGCACGGTGGCTACACCTTC.

This clonotype appeared many times. The J gene is TRBJ2-1, the V gene TRBV7-2; either TRBD1 or TRBD2 may fit D (7 bases each). Germline assignment: CDR1 SGHTA and CDR2 FQGNSA. The CDR3 runs 15 residues. Trimming stripped 5 bases from V and 6 bases from J, with 17 bases between. The CDR3: CASSPTTRGGNEQFF. Written as DNA, the CDR3 is TGTGCCAGCAGCCCTACAACCAGGGGGGGCAATGAGCAGTTCTTC.

This clonotype has just a few counts. The chain links TRBV5-4 to TRBJ2-3; 8 bases are a match to TRBD2. Losses at the gene ends were 4 bases for V and 2 bases for J; bases not matched to a gene: 12. CDR3 length equals 17 residues. In germline, CDR1 is SGHNT, CDR2 YYREEE (reference sequence). CDR3 DNA sequence: TGTGCCAGCAGCCCGGGAGGCCTAGCGGGCTTCACAGATACGCAGTATTTT. Amino acids: CASSPGGLAGFTDTQYF. Combining the CDR3 with reference TRBV5-4 and TRBJ2-3 gives the whole variable domain ETGVTQSPTHLIKTRGQQVTLRCSSQSGHNTVSWYQQALGQGPQFIFQYYREEENGRGNFPPRFSGLQFPNYSSELNVNALELDDSALYLCASSPGGLAGFTDTQYFGPGTRLTVL.

This clonotype was counted many times. V usage is TRBV7-8 and J usage is TRBJ2-7; D is unresolved. The CDR3 spans 14 residues. Trimming took off 1 base at V and 4 bases at J, with 11 bases between the two ends. Looked up from germline, CDR1 is SGHVS and CDR2 is FQNEAQ. DNA for the CDR3: TGTGCCAGCAGCTTAGTTGCCCCTTCTTACGAGCAGTACTTC. This codes for CASSLVAPSYEQYF. Looking up the rest from reference TRBV7-8 and TRBJ2-7 gives the full variable domain: GAGVSQSPRYKVAKRGQDVALRCDPISGHVSLFWYQQALGQGPEFLTYFQNEAQLDKSGLPSDRFFAERPEGSVSTLKIQRTQQEDSAVYLCASSLVAPSYEQYFGPGTRLTVT.

The V gene is TRBV12-3 or TRBV12-4, the J gene TRBJ2-1, with TRBD2 as a possible D gene (5 bases). The V end was cut by 3 bases, the J end by 9 bases, with 15 bases between. The CDR3 covers 14 residues. This CDR3 reads CASSFTPSAGEQFF. CDR3 in DNA: TGTGCCAGCAGTTTTACTCCCTCGGCGGGTGAGCAGTTCTTC.

This clonotype came up many times. This chain links TRBV27 with TRBJ2-4; D might be TRBD1 (6 bases). V shed 4 bases and J shed 7 bases, with 8 bases lying between them. The CDR3 spans 12 residues. Germline values: CDR1 MNHEY, CDR2 SMNVEV (reference sequence). In DNA, the CDR3 is TGTGCCAGCAGTTCGGGACACAACATTCAGTACTTC. It is translated as CASSSGHNIQYF.

This clonotype was found a few times. This rearrangement joins TRBV6-2 or TRBV6-3 to TRBJ2-3; 9 bases map to TRBD1. V shed 2 bases, J shed 0 bases, and the junction held 9 bases outside the gene matches. The CDR3 runs to 18 residues. Germline V gene data show CDR1 as MNHEY and CDR2 as SVGEGT. CDR3 in amino acids: CASSYALTGGWSTDTQYF. CDR3 coding DNA: TGTGCCAGCAGTTACGCCCTAACAGGGGGCTGGAGCACAGATACGCAGTATTTT.

This clonotype was seen repeatedly, ten times or more. The chain couples TRBV7-9 to TRBJ1-2, with 8 nucleotides matching TRBD1. The V segment lost 0 bases and the J segment 8 bases; nucleotides outside the gene matches: 5. This CDR3 contains 14 residues. Germline values: CDR1 SEHNR, CDR2 FQNEAQ (reference sequence). In DNA form, the CDR3 reads TGTGCCAGCAGCTTAGCAGGGACAGGTGAAGGCTACACCTTC. Its protein is CASSLAGTGEGYTF.

This clonotype was seen more than once but under ten times. The chain carries TRBV27 and TRBJ2-7; TRBD2 matches 10 bases. The germline V gene has CDR1 MNHEY and CDR2 SMNVEV (reference sequence). This CDR3 region has 16 residues. Trimming cost V 3 bases and J 6 bases; bases outside gene matches: 11. For the CDR3, the DNA is TGTGCCAGCAGTTTGGGAATACTAGCGGGAATCGGCGAGCAGTACTTC. Its protein product is CASSLGILAGIGEQYF.

This clonotype showed up many times. The CDR3 loop reads CASSLGSFSYEQYF. DNA of the CDR3: TGTGCCAGCAGCCTTGGTAGTTTCTCCTACGAGCAGTACTTC. The chain couples TRBV3-1 to TRBJ2-7; D remains unclear. The V and J ends lost 4 bases and 0 bases respectively, with 10 bases between them. This CDR3 contains 14 residues. In germline, CDR1 is LGHDT, CDR2 YNNKEL (reference sequence).

The rearrangement uses TRBV7-9 and TRBJ2-3; tentatively, D is TRBD2 (6 bases). This CDR3 spans 16 amino acids. Germline V gives CDR1 SEHNR, CDR2 FQNEAQ (reference sequence). Trimming shortened V by 1 base and J by 6 bases, and 17 bases separated the two germline ends. The CDR3 DNA reads as TGTGCCAGCAGCTTAGGGCTCGGAGGGAGCTGGGATACGCAGTATTTT. It translates to CASSLGLGGSWDTQYF.

On this clonotype: A much larger clone lies one base from this, so it may be a read error. This CDR3 is CASSLPWGESYNERFF. The CDR3 DNA follows: TGTGCCAGCAGCTTGCCCTGGGGGGAGTCCTACAATGAGCGGTTCTTC. The V gene is TRBV7-9, the J gene TRBJ2-1; TRBD2 is a possible D gene (6 bases). This CDR3 spans 16 amino acids. Looked up from germline, CDR1 is SEHNR and CDR2 is FQNEAQ (reference sequence).

This clonotype has a count of ten or more. This chain links TRBV20-1 with TRBJ1-2, with TRBD1 identical over 7 bases. The CDR3 is 14 residues long. The germline CDR1 and CDR2 sequences are DFQATT and SNEGSKA (reference sequence). Trimming cost V 0 bases and J 8 bases; bases outside gene matches: 9. CDR3 nucleotide sequence: TGCAGTGCTAGAGAGGGGAGGGGGCGCCGGGGCTACACCTTC. The encoded protein is CSAREGRGRRGYTF.

This clonotype has just a few counts. This may be a read error, as it is one base from a much larger clone. The V gene is TRBV20-1, the J gene TRBJ2-1; unclear D gene. Germline V gives CDR1 DFQATT, CDR2 SNEGSKA (reference sequence). The CDR3 has 13 residues. The V end lost 2 bases, the J end lost 9 bases, and 14 bases lay between the germline ends. The CDR3 reads CSARPSRTPEQFF. The CDR3, as DNA: TGCAGTGCTAGACCTTCGAGAACCCCTGAGCAGTTCTTC.

This clonotype has at least ten counts. V gene TRBV12-3 or TRBV12-4 combines with J gene TRBJ1-4; 7 bases are a match to TRBD1. The J segment lost 0 bases and the V segment lost 6 bases, leaving 7 bases of the junction unmatched. The CDR3 has 16 residues. CDR3 coding DNA: TGTGCCAGCAGCCACAGGGGCTATGCAACTAATGAAAAACTGTTTTTT. Encoded protein: CASSHRGYATNEKLFF.

The V gene is TRBV14, the J gene TRBJ2-3; the match to TRBD2 covers 9 bases. Germline V gene lookup returns CDR1 SGHDN and CDR2 FVKESK. The CDR3 totals 17 residues. V was clipped by 0 bases and J by 4 bases; unmatched bases: 8. The CDR3 region is CASSQDTLRGGADTQYF. The CDR3 nucleotides are TGTGCCAGCAGCCAAGATACTCTGCGGGGGGGCGCAGATACGCAGTATTTT.

This clonotype was observed at least ten times. The chain links TRBV24-1 to TRBJ1-5; 7 nucleotides match TRBD1. The trim removed 2 bases at V and 2 bases at J, leaving 5 bases unmatched. Germline assignment: CDR1 KGHDR and CDR2 SFDVKD. The length of the CDR3 is 16 residues. The CDR3 DNA reads as TGTGCCACCAGTGATTCGGGCAGGGGGGGCAATCAGCCCCAGCATTTT. The encoded protein is CATSDSGRGGNQPQHF.

Many counts were recorded for this clonotype. This chain joins TRBV30 and TRBJ2-7; TRBD1 aligns across 12 bases. V gave up 5 bases and J gave up 5 bases; unmatched junction bases: 1. This CDR3 is 12 amino acids long. Looked up from germline, CDR1 is GTSNPN and CDR2 is SVGIG (reference sequence). The CDR3 coding sequence is TGTGCCTGGTGGGACAGGGGGCACGAGCAGTACTTC. Its translation: CAWWDRGHEQYF.